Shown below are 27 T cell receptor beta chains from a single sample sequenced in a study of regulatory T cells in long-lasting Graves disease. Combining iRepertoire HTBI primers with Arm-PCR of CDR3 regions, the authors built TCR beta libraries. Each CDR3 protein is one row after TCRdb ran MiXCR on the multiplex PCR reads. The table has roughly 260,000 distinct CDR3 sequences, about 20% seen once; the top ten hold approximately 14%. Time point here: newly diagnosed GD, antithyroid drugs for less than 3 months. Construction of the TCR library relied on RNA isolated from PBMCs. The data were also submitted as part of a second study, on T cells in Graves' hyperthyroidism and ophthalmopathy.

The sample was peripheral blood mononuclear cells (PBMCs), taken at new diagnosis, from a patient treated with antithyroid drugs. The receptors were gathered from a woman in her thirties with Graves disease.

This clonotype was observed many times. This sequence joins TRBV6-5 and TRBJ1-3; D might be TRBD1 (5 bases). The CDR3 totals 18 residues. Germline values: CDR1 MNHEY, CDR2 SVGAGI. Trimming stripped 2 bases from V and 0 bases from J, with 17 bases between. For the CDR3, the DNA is TGTGCCAGCAGTTACGACGGGGGGGGGAGCCACTCTGGAAACACCATATATTTT. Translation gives CASSYDGGGSHSGNTIYF.

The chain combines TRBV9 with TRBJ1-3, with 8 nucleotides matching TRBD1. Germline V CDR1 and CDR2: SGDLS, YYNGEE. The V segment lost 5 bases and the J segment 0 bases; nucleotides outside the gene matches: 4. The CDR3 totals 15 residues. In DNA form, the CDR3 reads TGTGCCAGCAGACCGACAGGGGCCTCTGGAAACACCATATATTTT. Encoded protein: CASRPTGASGNTIYF. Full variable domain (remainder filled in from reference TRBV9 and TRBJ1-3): DSGVTQTPKHLITATGQRVTLRCSPRSGDLSVYWYQQSLDQGLQFLIQYYNGEERAKGNILERFSAQQFPDLHSELNLSSLELGDSALYFCASRPTGASGNTIYFGEGSWLTVV.

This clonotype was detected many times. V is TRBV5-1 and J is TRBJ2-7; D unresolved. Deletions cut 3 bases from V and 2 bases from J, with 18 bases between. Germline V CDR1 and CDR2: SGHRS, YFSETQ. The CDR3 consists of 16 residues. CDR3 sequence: CASSSIGSKYPYEQYF. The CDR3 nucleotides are TGCGCCAGCAGCTCAATAGGTTCAAAATACCCCTACGAGCAGTACTTC.

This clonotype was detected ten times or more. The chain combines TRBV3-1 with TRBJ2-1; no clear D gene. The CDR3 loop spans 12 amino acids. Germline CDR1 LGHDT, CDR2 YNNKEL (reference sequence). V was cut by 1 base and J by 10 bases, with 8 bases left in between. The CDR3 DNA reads TGTGCCAGCAGCCAAGTGCGCCGGGAGCAGTTCTTC. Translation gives CASSQVRREQFF.

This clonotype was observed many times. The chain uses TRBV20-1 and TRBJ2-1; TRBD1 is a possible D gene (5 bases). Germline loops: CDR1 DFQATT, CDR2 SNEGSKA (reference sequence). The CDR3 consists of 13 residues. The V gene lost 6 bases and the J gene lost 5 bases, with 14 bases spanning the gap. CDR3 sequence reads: CSAEDTANNEQFF. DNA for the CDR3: TGCAGTGCAGAGGACACAGCTAACAATGAGCAGTTCTTC.

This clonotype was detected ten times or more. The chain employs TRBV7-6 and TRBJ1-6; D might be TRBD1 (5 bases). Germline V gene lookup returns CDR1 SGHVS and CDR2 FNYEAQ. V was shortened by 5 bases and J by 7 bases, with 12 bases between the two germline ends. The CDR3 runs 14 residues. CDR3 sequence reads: CASSLERGNSPLHF. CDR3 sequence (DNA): TGTGCCAGCAGCCTCGAGAGGGGAAATTCACCCCTCCACTTT. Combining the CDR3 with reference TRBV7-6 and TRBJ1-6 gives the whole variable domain GAGVSQSPRYKVTKRGQDVALRCDPISGHVSLYWYRQALGQGPEFLTYFNYEAQQDKSGLPNDRFSAERPEGSISTLTIQRTEQRDSAMYRCASSLERGNSPLHFGNGTRLTVT.

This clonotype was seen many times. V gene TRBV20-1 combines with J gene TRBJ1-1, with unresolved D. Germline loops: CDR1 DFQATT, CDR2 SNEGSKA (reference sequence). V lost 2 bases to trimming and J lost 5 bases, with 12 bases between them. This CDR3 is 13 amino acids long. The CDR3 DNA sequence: TGCAGTGCTAGAAGGGCAGCAGAGACTGAAGCTTTCTTT. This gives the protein CSARRAAETEAFF.

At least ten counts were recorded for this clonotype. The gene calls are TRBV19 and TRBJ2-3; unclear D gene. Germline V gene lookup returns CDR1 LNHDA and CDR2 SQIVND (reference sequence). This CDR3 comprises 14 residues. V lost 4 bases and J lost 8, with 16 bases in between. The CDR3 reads CASSSSGGKGTQYF. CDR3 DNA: TGTGCCAGTAGTAGTTCTGGTGGAAAGGGTACGCAGTATTTT.

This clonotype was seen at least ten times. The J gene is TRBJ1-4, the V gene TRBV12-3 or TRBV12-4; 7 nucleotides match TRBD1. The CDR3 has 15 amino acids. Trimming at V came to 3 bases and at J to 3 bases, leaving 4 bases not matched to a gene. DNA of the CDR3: TGTGCCAGCAGTTTTTACAGGGGAGCTAATGAAAAACTGTTTTTT. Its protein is CASSFYRGANEKLFF.

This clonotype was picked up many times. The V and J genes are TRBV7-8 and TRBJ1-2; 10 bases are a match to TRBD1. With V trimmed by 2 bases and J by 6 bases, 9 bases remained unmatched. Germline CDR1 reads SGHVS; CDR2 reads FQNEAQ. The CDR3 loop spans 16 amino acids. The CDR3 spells CASSLSEGQGFNGYTF. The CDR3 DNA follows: TGTGCCAGCAGCTTAAGTGAGGGACAGGGGTTCAATGGCTACACCTTC.

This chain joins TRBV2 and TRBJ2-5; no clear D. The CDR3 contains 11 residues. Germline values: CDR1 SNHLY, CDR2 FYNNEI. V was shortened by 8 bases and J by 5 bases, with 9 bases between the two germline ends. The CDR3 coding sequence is TGTGCCAGCCGTAGTACGGAGACCCAGTACTTC. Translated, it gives CASRSTETQYF.

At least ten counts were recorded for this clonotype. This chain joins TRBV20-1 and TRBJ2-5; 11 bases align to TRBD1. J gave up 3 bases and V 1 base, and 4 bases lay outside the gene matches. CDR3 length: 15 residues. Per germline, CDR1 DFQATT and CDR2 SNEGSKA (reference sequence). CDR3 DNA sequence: TGCAGTGCTAGAGGGGACAGGGGGAGAGAAGAGACCCAGTACTTC. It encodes CSARGDRGREETQYF.

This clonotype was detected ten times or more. CDR3 amino acids: CAISGNSGNTIYF. Written as DNA, the CDR3 is TGTGCCATCAGCGGGAACTCTGGAAACACCATATATTTT. The chain has TRBV10-3 and TRBJ1-3; no reliable D call. The CDR3 contains 13 residues. Germline loops: CDR1 ENHRY, CDR2 SYGVKD. The V end was cut by 6 bases, the J end by 0 bases, with 6 bases between.

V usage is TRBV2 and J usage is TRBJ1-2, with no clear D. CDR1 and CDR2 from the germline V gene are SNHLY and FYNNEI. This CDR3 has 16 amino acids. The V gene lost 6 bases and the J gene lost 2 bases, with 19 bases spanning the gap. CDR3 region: CASSRYYARVNYGYTF. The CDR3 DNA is TGTGCCAGCAGCCGCTACTACGCGAGGGTCAACTATGGCTACACCTTC.

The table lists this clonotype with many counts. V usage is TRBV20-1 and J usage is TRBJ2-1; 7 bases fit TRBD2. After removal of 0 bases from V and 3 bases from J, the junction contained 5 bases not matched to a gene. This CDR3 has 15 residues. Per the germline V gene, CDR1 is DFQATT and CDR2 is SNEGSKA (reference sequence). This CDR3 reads CSARDRGESYNEQFF. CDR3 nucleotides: TGCAGTGCTAGAGATCGGGGGGAAAGCTACAATGAGCAGTTCTTC.

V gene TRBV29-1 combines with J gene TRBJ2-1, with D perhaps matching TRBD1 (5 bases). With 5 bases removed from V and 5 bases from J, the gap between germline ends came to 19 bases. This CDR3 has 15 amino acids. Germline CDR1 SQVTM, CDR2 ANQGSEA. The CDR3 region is CSVRRAGKSNNEQFF. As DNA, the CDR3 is TGCAGCGTTCGCCGGGCAGGGAAAAGTAACAATGAGCAGTTCTTC.

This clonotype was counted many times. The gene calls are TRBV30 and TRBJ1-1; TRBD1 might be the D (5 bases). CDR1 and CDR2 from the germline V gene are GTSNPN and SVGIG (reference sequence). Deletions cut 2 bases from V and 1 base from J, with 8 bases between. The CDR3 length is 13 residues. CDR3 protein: CAWSQGENTEAFF. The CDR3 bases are TGTGCCTGGAGTCAGGGCGAGAACACTGAAGCTTTCTTT.

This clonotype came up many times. In DNA, the CDR3 is TGTGCCATCAGGGGAGAGGGGACAGGGACCTACGAGCAGTACTTC. Residues: CAIRGEGTGTYEQYF. The V and J genes are TRBV10-3 and TRBJ2-7, with 9 nucleotides matching TRBD1. From germline, CDR1 is ENHRY and CDR2 SYGVKD. There are 15 residues in the CDR3. With V trimmed by 6 bases and J by 2 bases, 8 bases remained unmatched.

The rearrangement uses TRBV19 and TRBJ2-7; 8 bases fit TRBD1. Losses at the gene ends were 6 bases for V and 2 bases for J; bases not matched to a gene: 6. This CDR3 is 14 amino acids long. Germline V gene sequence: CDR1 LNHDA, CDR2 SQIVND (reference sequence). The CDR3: CASSRQGSAYEQYF. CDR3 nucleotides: TGTGCCAGTAGCCGACAGGGGAGCGCCTACGAGCAGTACTTC.

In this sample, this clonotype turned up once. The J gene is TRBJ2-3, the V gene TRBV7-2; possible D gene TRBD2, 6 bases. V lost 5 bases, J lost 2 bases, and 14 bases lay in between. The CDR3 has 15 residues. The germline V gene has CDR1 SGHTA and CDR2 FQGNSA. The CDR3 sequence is CASSPRIADTDTQYF. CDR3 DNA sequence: TGTGCCAGCAGCCCCCGGATAGCGGACACAGATACGCAGTATTTT.

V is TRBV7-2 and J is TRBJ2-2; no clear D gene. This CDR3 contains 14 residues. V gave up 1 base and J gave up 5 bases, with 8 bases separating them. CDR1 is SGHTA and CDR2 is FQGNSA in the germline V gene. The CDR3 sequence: CASSLVGKTGELFF. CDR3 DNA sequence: TGTGCCAGCAGCTTAGTAGGGAAGACCGGGGAGCTGTTTTTT.

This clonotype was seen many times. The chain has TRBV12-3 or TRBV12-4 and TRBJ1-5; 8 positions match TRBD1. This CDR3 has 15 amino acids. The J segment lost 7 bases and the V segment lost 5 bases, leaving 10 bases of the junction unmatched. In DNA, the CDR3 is TGTGCCAGCAGTCTTGCAGGGGGCTGGGAGCAGCCCCAGCATTTT. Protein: CASSLAGGWEQPQHF.

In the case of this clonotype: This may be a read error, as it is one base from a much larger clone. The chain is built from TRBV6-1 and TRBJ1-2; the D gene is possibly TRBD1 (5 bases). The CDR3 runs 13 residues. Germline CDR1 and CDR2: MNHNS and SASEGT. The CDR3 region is CASSEAWGYDYTF. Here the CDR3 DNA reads TGTGCCAGCAGTGAAGCGTGGGGCTATGACTACACCTTC.

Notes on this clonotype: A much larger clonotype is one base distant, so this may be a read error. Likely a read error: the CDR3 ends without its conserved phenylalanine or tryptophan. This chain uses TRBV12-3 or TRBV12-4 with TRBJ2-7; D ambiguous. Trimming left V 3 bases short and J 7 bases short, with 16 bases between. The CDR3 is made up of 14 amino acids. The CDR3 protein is CASSFILAVGEQYL. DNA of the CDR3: TGTGCCAGCAGTTTTATCCTGGCCGTCGGGGAGCAGTACTTG.

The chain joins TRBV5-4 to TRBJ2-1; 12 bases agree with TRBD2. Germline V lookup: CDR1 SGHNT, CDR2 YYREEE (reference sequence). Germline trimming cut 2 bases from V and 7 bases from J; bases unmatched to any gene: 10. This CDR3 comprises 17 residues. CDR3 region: CASSLGLAGGRPNEQFF. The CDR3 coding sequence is TGTGCCAGCAGCTTAGGCCTAGCGGGGGGGCGTCCTAATGAGCAGTTCTTC.

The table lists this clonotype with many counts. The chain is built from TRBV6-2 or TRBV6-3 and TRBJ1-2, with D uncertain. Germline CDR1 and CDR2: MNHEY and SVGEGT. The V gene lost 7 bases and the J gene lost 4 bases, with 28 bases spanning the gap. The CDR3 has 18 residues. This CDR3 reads CASTLRAARAQQLYGYTF. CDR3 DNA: TGTGCCAGCACCCTTAGGGCCGCCCGGGCCCAACAACTCTATGGCTACACCTTC.

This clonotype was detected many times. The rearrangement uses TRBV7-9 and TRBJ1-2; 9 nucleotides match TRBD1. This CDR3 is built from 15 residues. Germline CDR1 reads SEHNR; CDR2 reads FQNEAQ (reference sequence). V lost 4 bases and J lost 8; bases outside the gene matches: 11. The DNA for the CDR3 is TGTGCCAGCAGCTCCGCCGGGACAGGGACGGGAGGCTACACCTTC. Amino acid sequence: CASSSAGTGTGGYTF.